This entry lists 30 T cell receptor beta chains sequenced from one sample in a study of T cells in Graves' hyperthyroidism and ophthalmopathy. The investigators amplified TCR beta CDR3 regions from RNA transcripts. During a first-round RT-PCR of the TCR CDR3, the HTBI primer set was used. TCRdb used MiXCR to reprocess the multiplex PCR reads, holding one entry per CDR3 protein. Here the sample spans about 290,000 distinct CDR3 sequences, about 16% being singletons. The source material was blood. The receptors stem from a woman aged 45-65 years with Graves' hyperthyroidism that later progressed to Graves' ophthalmopathy.

This clonotype has a count of ten or more. The chain couples TRBV25-1 to TRBJ2-1; perhaps TRBD2 as D (6 bases). Looked up from germline, CDR1 is MGHDK and CDR2 is SYGVNS. V lost 1 base, J lost 7 bases, and 11 bases lay in between. The CDR3 consists of 14 residues. CDR3 sequence reads: CASSEWAGSNEQFF. In DNA, the CDR3 is TGTGCCAGCAGTGAATGGGCGGGAAGTAATGAGCAGTTCTTC.

This clonotype appeared many times. The V call is TRBV3-1, the J call TRBJ2-2, with D possibly being TRBD1 or TRBD2 (5 bases each). V lost 0 bases, J lost 4 bases, and 9 bases lay in between. Germline CDR1 LGHDT, CDR2 YNNKEL (reference sequence). The CDR3 runs 15 residues. CDR3 sequence (DNA): TGTGCCAGCAGCCAAGAGACGGGACCCACCGGGGAGCTGTTTTTT. The encoded protein is CASSQETGPTGELFF.

This clonotype was recorded at least ten times. The CDR3 nucleotides are TGCAGTGCTGGCAGGGGTGAGGACACTGAAGCTTTCTTT. Translation gives CSAGRGEDTEAFF. This sequence joins TRBV20-1 and TRBJ1-1, with D tentatively TRBD1 (6 bases). The length of the CDR3 is 13 residues. V shed 5 bases and J shed 3 bases, with 13 bases lying between them. Germline V gene sequence: CDR1 DFQATT, CDR2 SNEGSKA (reference sequence).

Ten or more counts support this clonotype. The chain carries TRBV2 and TRBJ1-2; unclear D gene. Trimming cost V 4 bases and J 0 bases, with 3 bases left between them. The CDR3 length is 12 residues. From germline, CDR1 is SNHLY and CDR2 FYNNEI. CDR3: CASSVSNYGYTF. The CDR3 DNA follows: TGTGCCAGCAGTGTCTCTAACTATGGCTACACCTTC.

This clonotype was detected only once. The genes are TRBV28 and TRBJ1-2, with D unresolved. Germline V gene sequence: CDR1 MDHEN, CDR2 SYDVKM. Trimming pared 5 bases from V and 1 base from J, leaving 20 bases between. The CDR3 is 17 amino acids. The CDR3 loop is CASSKKHTTSLNYGYTF. CDR3 nucleotides: TGTGCCAGCAGTAAGAAGCATACAACAAGTCTTAACTATGGCTACACCTTC.

The sample holds many counts of this clonotype. The V and J genes are TRBV6-5 and TRBJ2-1; D remains unclear. The CDR3 length is 15 residues. V shed 1 base and J shed 6 bases, with 13 bases lying between them. Germline assignment: CDR1 MNHEY and CDR2 SVGAGI. The CDR3 protein is CASSYLEGKGNEQFF. CDR3 DNA sequence: TGTGCCAGCAGTTACTTAGAAGGGAAAGGCAATGAGCAGTTCTTC.

This clonotype was seen a handful of times. This chain connects TRBV28 to TRBJ1-5; D call uncertain. Germline assignment: CDR1 MDHEN and CDR2 SYDVKM. The germline V and J ends were trimmed by 2 bases and 12 bases, with 11 bases remaining between them. CDR3 length: 12 amino acids. In DNA form, the CDR3 reads TGTGCCAGCAGTTTAGCAGCCGGAATCCAGCATTTT. Its translation: CASSLAAGIQHF.

This clonotype has a count of ten or more. The chain links TRBV28 to TRBJ2-1, with TRBD2 identical over 8 bases. The CDR3 is 15 amino acids. Germline CDR1 MDHEN, CDR2 SYDVKM. V gave up 6 bases and J gave up 7 bases; unmatched junction bases: 11. CDR3 residues: CASSPLGGGRNEQFF. The CDR3 nucleotides read TGTGCCAGCAGCCCCCTCGGGGGGGGGAGGAATGAGCAGTTCTTC.

This sequence joins TRBV9 and TRBJ2-2; the D gene is possibly TRBD1 (5 bases). Germline V lookup: CDR1 SGDLS, CDR2 YYNGEE. Trimming shortened V by 0 bases and J by 4 bases, and 10 bases separated the two germline ends. CDR3 size: 15 residues. The CDR3: CASSVAGSGTGELFF. The DNA of the CDR3 is TGTGCCAGCAGCGTAGCAGGGTCGGGCACCGGGGAGCTGTTTTTT.

To note about this clonotype: The junction departs from germline at one end; a sequencing error may be responsible. J is TRBJ2-5 and V is TRBV5-1; a possible D gene is TRBD1 (6 bases). This CDR3 is built from 13 residues. CDR1 and CDR2 from the germline V gene are SGHRS and YFSETQ. In DNA, the CDR3 is TGCGCCGGCAGCCCCGGACAGCAAGAGACCCAGTACTTC. Translated, it gives CAGSPGQQETQYF.

Many counts were recorded for this clonotype. The chain couples TRBV6-6 to TRBJ2-7; D unresolved. Germline CDR1 and CDR2: MNHNY and SVGAGI (reference sequence). Between the trimmed V and J ends, which lost 0 bases and 0 bases, there was a span of 12 bases. The CDR3 runs to 16 residues. The DNA of the CDR3 is TGTGCCAGCAGTTACTCGTCCACGGTCAGCTCCTACGAGCAGTACTTC. As protein: CASSYSSTVSSYEQYF.

The CDR3 is CASSDPIAGERTDTQYF. CDR3 bases: TGCGCCAGCAGTGACCCGATAGCGGGAGAAAGGACAGATACGCAGTATTTT. The rearrangement uses TRBV10-1 and TRBJ2-3; the match to TRBD2 covers 9 bases. Trimming cost V 3 bases and J 3 bases; bases outside gene matches: 10. Looked up from germline, CDR1 is WNHNN and CDR2 is SYGVQD (reference sequence). CDR3 length: 17 residues.

In this sample, this clonotype turned up many times. The chain joins TRBV20-1 to TRBJ2-3, with D unresolved. Trimming removed 4 bases at V and 6 bases at J, with 11 bases between. The germline V gene has CDR1 DFQATT and CDR2 SNEGSKA (reference sequence). CDR3 length equals 12 residues. CDR3 residues: CSAKAQRDTQYF. CDR3 DNA sequence: TGCAGTGCTAAGGCCCAAAGGGATACGCAGTATTTT.

The DNA for the CDR3 is TGTGCCAGCAGCTTATACGGGTTGGGGGAGCAGTACTTC. It encodes CASSLYGLGEQYF. The gene calls are TRBV7-9 and TRBJ2-7; D not resolved. Germline-derived CDR1 and CDR2 are SEHNR and FQNEAQ (reference sequence). The CDR3 is 13 amino acids. The ends were cut back, 2 bases at V and 7 bases at J, with 12 bases in the middle.

In this sample, this clonotype turned up many times. This chain connects TRBV29-1 to TRBJ2-1, with unresolved D. Germline CDR1 and CDR2: SQVTM and ANQGSEA. There are 16 residues in the CDR3. V was clipped by 4 bases and J by 4 bases, with 20 bases between them. For the CDR3, the DNA is TGCAGCGTTGTCGGGCCCCCCCCGTGGGGATACAATGAGCAGTTCTTC. This sequence encodes CSVVGPPPWGYNEQFF.

The table lists this clonotype with many counts. This rearrangement joins TRBV27 to TRBJ1-5; maybe TRBD1 (6 bases). V lost 5 bases, J lost 5 bases, and 16 bases lay in between. The CDR3 has 15 residues. The germline CDR1 and CDR2 sequences are MNHEY and SMNVEV (reference sequence). The CDR3 sequence is CASSPNGGHDQPQHF. Written as DNA, the CDR3 is TGTGCCAGCAGTCCTAATGGGGGACACGATCAGCCCCAGCATTTT.

This clonotype was recorded many times. The gene calls are TRBV11-2 and TRBJ2-3; D is undetermined. Germline-derived CDR1 and CDR2 are SGHAT and FQNNGV. V lost 4 bases and J lost 2, with 16 bases in between. The CDR3 length is 16 residues. Here the CDR3 reads CASSSSPSPDTDTQYF. The CDR3 nucleotides read TGTGCCAGCAGCTCCTCACCTAGTCCCGACACAGATACGCAGTATTTT.

This clonotype was counted many times. CDR3 DNA sequence: TGTGCCAGCAGCGAACCTGGGACAGGGGACACTAGCGAGCAGTACTTC. Its protein is CASSEPGTGDTSEQYF. J is TRBJ2-7 and V is TRBV7-9, with TRBD1 matching over 10 bases. Looked up from germline, CDR1 is SEHNR and CDR2 is FQNEAQ (reference sequence). V was clipped by 5 bases and J by 6 bases; unmatched bases: 13. This CDR3 contains 16 residues.

This clonotype was counted ten times or more. The V and J genes are TRBV15 and TRBJ2-7; no clear D gene. This CDR3 contains 12 residues. Germline values: CDR1 LNHNV, CDR2 YYDKDF (reference sequence). Trimming stripped 8 bases from V and 6 bases from J, with 14 bases between. For the CDR3, the DNA is TGTGCCACCGAAGGGCACTCCGGCGAGCAGTACTTC. This sequence encodes CATEGHSGEQYF.

The sample holds a few counts of this clonotype. The rearrangement joins TRBV20-1 to TRBJ2-7, with 9 bases fitting TRBD2. The CDR3 totals 14 residues. Germline trimming cut 6 bases from V and 0 bases from J; bases unmatched to any gene: 6. CDR1 and CDR2 from the germline V gene are DFQATT and SNEGSKA (reference sequence). CDR3 nucleotide sequence: TGCAGTGCCCCTAAAGCGGGAGGCTCCTACGAGCAGTACTTC. Protein sequence: CSAPKAGGSYEQYF.

This clonotype was detected only a few times. The V call is TRBV4-1, the J call TRBJ1-2, with 7 bases aligning to TRBD1. The V gene's germline CDR1 is MGHRA and CDR2 YSYEKL. The CDR3 extends over 18 amino acids. V dropped 1 base and J dropped 8; count of bases not matched to a gene: 19. CDR3 nucleotide sequence: TGCGCCAGCAGCCAAGCCACAGGCAGGGGGGCCCTAATTAGGGGCTACACCTTC. The encoded protein is CASSQATGRGALIRGYTF.

This clonotype was seen only a few times. J is TRBJ2-3 and V is TRBV9; no reliable D call. The CDR3 has 14 amino acids. Trimming shortened V by 3 bases and J by 2 bases, and 10 bases separated the two germline ends. Germline CDR1 is SGDLS and CDR2 is YYNGEE. The CDR3 loop reads CASSDQVNTDTQYF. The DNA for the CDR3 is TGTGCCAGCAGCGATCAAGTTAACACAGATACGCAGTATTTT.

This clonotype has at least ten counts. The gene calls are TRBV27 and TRBJ2-2; 9 bases are a match to TRBD1. This CDR3 comprises 14 residues. J lost 6 bases, V lost 5 bases, and 4 bases had no gene match. The V gene's germline CDR1 is MNHEY and CDR2 SMNVEV (reference sequence). This CDR3 reads CASSQHRGPGELFF. Written as DNA, the CDR3 is TGTGCCAGCAGTCAACACAGGGGGCCCGGGGAGCTGTTTTTT.

In this sample, this clonotype turned up a few times. This chain joins TRBV29-1 and TRBJ1-2; D remains ambiguous. V was clipped by 2 bases and J by 6 bases, with 4 bases between them. The germline CDR1 and CDR2 sequences are SQVTM and ANQGSEA. The CDR3 length is 10 residues. CDR3 amino acids: CSVEKDGYTF. Written as DNA, the CDR3 is TGCAGCGTTGAAAAGGATGGCTACACCTTC.

Ten or more counts support this clonotype. The chain uses TRBV28 and TRBJ1-5; TRBD1 aligns across 9 bases. V lost 5 bases and J lost 5; bases outside the gene matches: 7. The CDR3 contains 15 residues. CDR1 MDHEN and CDR2 SYDVKM come from the germline V gene. The DNA for the CDR3 is TGTGCCAGCAGTCTGGGACAGGGTGTCTATCAGCCCCAGCATTTT. Translated, it gives CASSLGQGVYQPQHF. Looking up the rest from reference TRBV28 and TRBJ1-5 gives the full variable domain: DVKVTQSSRYLVKRTGEKVFLECVQDMDHENMFWYRQDPGLGLRLIYFSYDVKMKEKGDIPEGYSVSREKKERFSLILESASTNQTSMYLCASSLGQGVYQPQHFGDGTRLSIL.

A note on this clonotype: A much larger clone sits a single nucleotide away, making a read error possible. The chain links TRBV19 to TRBJ1-1, with 7 nucleotides matching TRBD1. Germline CDR1 is LNHDA and CDR2 is SQIVND (reference sequence). The V gene end was trimmed by 10 bases and the J gene end by 1 base; junction bases not matched to a gene: 6. This CDR3 has 13 residues. CDR3 loop: CATGQAPNTEAFF. As DNA, the CDR3 is TGTGCCACAGGACAGGCCCCGAACACTGAAGCTTTCTTT.

This clonotype was counted at least ten times. CDR3 amino acids: CSAASLAGSSYEQYF. Here the CDR3 DNA reads TGCAGTGCCGCCTCACTAGCGGGATCCTCCTACGAGCAGTACTTC. The chain has TRBV20-1 and TRBJ2-7; 10 nucleotides align to TRBD2. Germline V gene data show CDR1 as DFQATT and CDR2 as SNEGSKA (reference sequence). The trim removed 6 bases at V and 0 bases at J, leaving 8 bases unmatched. The CDR3 is 15 amino acids.

J is TRBJ1-6 and V is TRBV5-1; D ambiguous. Per the germline V gene, CDR1 is SGHRS and CDR2 is YFSETQ. V lost 1 base to trimming and J lost 7 bases, with 15 bases between them. This CDR3 has 16 residues. The CDR3 nucleotides are TGCGCCAGCAGCTTGTCGTTCCCCCTGAGGAATTCACCCCTCCACTTT. This sequence encodes CASSLSFPLRNSPLHF. Filled out from reference TRBV5-1 and TRBJ1-6, the complete variable domain reads KAGVTQTPRYLIKTRGQQVTLSCSPISGHRSVSWYQQTPGQGLQFLFEYFSETQRNKGNFPGRFSGRQFSNSRSEMNVSTLELGDSALYLCASSLSFPLRNSPLHFGNGTRLTVT.

This clonotype has a count of ten or more. J is TRBJ2-6 and V is TRBV18; the D is unclear. V was pared by 3 bases and J by 3 bases, with 12 bases between. The length of the CDR3 is 16 residues. The germline V gene has CDR1 KGHSH and CDR2 LQKENI. CDR3 sequence reads: CASSPLPRYGANVLTF. As DNA, the CDR3 is TGTGCCAGCTCACCCCTGCCGCGATATGGGGCCAACGTCCTGACTTTC.

This clonotype was recorded at least ten times. The V gene is TRBV11-2, the J gene TRBJ1-3; perhaps TRBD1 as D (5 bases). This CDR3 contains 17 residues. Trimming pared 5 bases from V and 4 bases from J, leaving 21 bases between. Germline V CDR1 and CDR2: SGHAT, FQNNGV. The DNA for the CDR3 is TGTGCCAGCAGCATCTGGCCCCAGGGAGTGGCGGGAAACACCATATATTTT. Its protein is CASSIWPQGVAGNTIYF.